This T cell receptor beta chain was identified during a study of shared clonotypes between healthy human individuals. Study in general: Researchers assigned three CD4 naive, three CD4 memory, two CD8 naive and one CD8 memory plate to each donor.

Authors' processing steps: In the immunoSEQ data, sequences were junction-only and lacked quality scores, so filtering differed. Here immunoSEQ multiplex PCR was the method, and the copy in TCRdb shows in-frame clones only, minus some. V, J and clone size are taken as reported in that table, and D and trimming were inferred from the DNA itself. The sample consists of roughly 530,000 clones, 90% to 96% of them appearing once. This clone showed up just a few times. Other DNA sequences within the sample encode an identical CDR3. V was clipped by 4 bases and J by 2 bases, with 4 bases between them. There are 11 residues in the CDR3. Germline loops: CDR1 SGHRS, CDR2 YFSETQ.

The chain recombines TRBV5-1 with TRBJ2-7; D ambiguous. The TCR was taken from a woman aged 30 to 39 in good health. Sequencing was carried out using naive CD4+ T cells sorted from blood. The subset is: CD45RA+ positively selected. In DNA form, the CDR3 reads TGCGCCAGCAGCAGTCCCTACGAGCAGTACTTC. It specifies CASSSPYEQYF.